Each of the 11 T cell receptor beta chains below was sequenced from the same sample in a study of cytomegalovirus exposure and HLA in healthy donors. The PCR ran on 60 Vbeta and 13 Jbeta primers. Generated by immunoSEQ multiplex PCR, the TCRdb table keeps only in-frame clones and is missing some. This sample has about 95,000 clones, with 60% to 85% found just once. Specimen: PBMCs. These receptors originate from a woman in her thirties or forties in good health and CMV-seronegative.

The chain combines TRBV2 with TRBJ1-3; 7 nucleotides agree with TRBD1. The germline gives CDR1 SNHLY, CDR2 FYNNEI. The V and J ends lost 5 bases and 0 bases, in that order; junction bases with no gene match: 7. There are 16 residues in the CDR3. The CDR3 here is CASSRPGQRSGNTIYF. As DNA, the CDR3 is TGTGCCAGCAGTCGGCCGGGACAGCGCTCTGGAAACACCATATATTTT. The entire variable domain, with the rest obtained from reference TRBV2 and TRBJ1-3, is as follows: EPEVTQTPSHQVTQMGQEVILRCVPISNHLYFYWYRQILGQKVEFLVSFYNNEISEKSEIFDDQFSVERPDGSNFTLKIRSTKLEDSAMYFCASSRPGQRSGNTIYFGEGSWLTVV.

The chain's CDR3 is CSVDKAPGVGYTF. The CDR3 DNA reads as TGCAGCGTTGACAAGGCACCGGGGGTTGGCTACACCTTC. The V gene is TRBV29-1, the J gene TRBJ1-2, with TRBD1 as a possible D gene (5 bases). Germline V gives CDR1 SQVTM, CDR2 ANQGSEA. The CDR3 covers 13 residues. Trimming took 3 bases from V and 7 from J, leaving 15 bases between them.

This sequence joins TRBV7-9 and TRBJ2-7; 11 nucleotides match TRBD2. There are 14 residues in the CDR3. V lost 5 bases to trimming and J lost 4 bases; unmatched junction nucleotides: 4. Germline V lookup: CDR1 SEHNR, CDR2 FQNEAQ (reference sequence). The CDR3 DNA is TGTGCCAGCAGCGGGGGGACTAGCGGATACGAGCAGTACTTC. Translated: CASSGGTSGYEQYF.

This clone was recorded only once. The J gene is TRBJ1-5, the V gene TRBV19, with 11 bases matching TRBD1. With V trimmed by 6 bases and J by 7 bases, 8 bases remained unmatched. Germline V gene data show CDR1 as LNHDA and CDR2 as SQIVND (reference sequence). The CDR3 covers 15 residues. The CDR3 bases are TGTGCCAGTAGACCGGACAGGGGGCCGAGGCAGCCCCAGCATTTT. This sequence encodes CASRPDRGPRQPQHF.

The CDR3 nucleotides read TGTGCCAGCAGTCCGGGACAGGGGGCTAGATATGGCTACACCTTC. Its translation is CASSPGQGARYGYTF. This chain joins TRBV6-6 and TRBJ1-2; 12 nucleotides align to TRBD1. Trimming cost V 5 bases and J 5 bases; bases outside gene matches: 6. CDR1 and CDR2 from the germline V gene are MNHNY and SVGAGI (reference sequence). CDR3 size: 15 residues.

The rearrangement uses TRBV9 and TRBJ2-3; D uncertain. V was shortened by 0 bases and J by 0 bases, with 11 bases between the two germline ends. The CDR3 runs to 16 residues. Germline V gene sequence: CDR1 SGDLS, CDR2 YYNGEE. This CDR3 reads CASSVGTSLSTDTQYF. DNA of the CDR3: TGTGCCAGCAGCGTAGGAACTTCCCTTAGCACAGATACGCAGTATTTT. Based on the CDR3 plus reference TRBV9 and TRBJ2-3, the full variable domain is DSGVTQTPKHLITATGQRVTLRCSPRSGDLSVYWYQQSLDQGLQFLIQYYNGEERAKGNILERFSAQQFPDLHSELNLSSLELGDSALYFCASSVGTSLSTDTQYFGPGTRLTVL.

The J gene is TRBJ2-2, the V gene TRBV28; 9 positions agree with TRBD1. The length of the CDR3 is 15 residues. The germline V gene has CDR1 MDHEN and CDR2 SYDVKM. The ends lost 8 bases at V and 3 bases at J; junction bases unmatched: 7. The DNA for the CDR3 is TGTGCCAGCCTGCCGGGACAGGGCTACACCGGGGAGCTGTTTTTT. This encodes CASLPGQGYTGELFF. The complete variable domain, with remaining parts taken from reference TRBV28 and TRBJ2-2, reads DVKVTQSSRYLVKRTGEKVFLECVQDMDHENMFWYRQDPGLGLRLIYFSYDVKMKEKGDIPEGYSVSREKKERFSLILESASTNQTSMYLCASLPGQGYTGELFFGEGSRLTVL.

The chain recombines TRBV21-1 with TRBJ1-5; TRBD1 was called by the table and not checked on the DNA. TRBV21-1 is reported as a pseudogene. The length of the CDR3 is 15 residues. The CDR3 nucleotides read TGTGCCAGCAGTAAGGGGATGTTGAGATATCAGCCCCAGCATTTT. Translated: CASSKGMLRYQPQHF.

The V gene is TRBV30, the J gene TRBJ2-3; no clear D gene. The CDR3 has 15 residues. In germline, CDR1 is GTSNPN, CDR2 SVGIG (reference sequence). Trimming removed 4 bases from V and 2 bases from J, with 16 bases in between. The CDR3 nucleotides are TGTGCCTGGACCGGCCGAACTATACCCACAGATACGCAGTATTTT. It is translated as CAWTGRTIPTDTQYF.

The chain employs TRBV5-1 and TRBJ1-1; TRBD1 matches 7 bases. The CDR3 is made up of 13 amino acids. V lost 4 bases to trimming and J lost 4 bases; unmatched junction nucleotides: 4. CDR1 is SGHRS and CDR2 is YFSETQ in the germline V gene. CDR3 amino acids: CASSPQGGTEAFF. The CDR3 nucleotides are TGCGCCAGCAGCCCTCAGGGGGGCACTGAAGCTTTCTTT.

This clone was seen a few times. The V and J genes are TRBV7-9 and TRBJ1-1; weak D call: TRBD1 (5 bases). There are 15 residues in the CDR3. CDR1 and CDR2 from the germline V gene are SEHNR and FQNEAQ (reference sequence). V was cut by 5 bases and J by 3 bases, with 16 bases left in between. The CDR3 DNA follows: TGTGCCAGCAGCCCCTCATCGCGACAGTACACTGAAGCTTTCTTT. Translated: CASSPSSRQYTEAFF.